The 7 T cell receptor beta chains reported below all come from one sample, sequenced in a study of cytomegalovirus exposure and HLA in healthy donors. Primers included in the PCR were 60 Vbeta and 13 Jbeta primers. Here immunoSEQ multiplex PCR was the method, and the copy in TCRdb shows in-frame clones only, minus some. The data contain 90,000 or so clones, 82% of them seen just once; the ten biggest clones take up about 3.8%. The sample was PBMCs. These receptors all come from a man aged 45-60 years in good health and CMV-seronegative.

CDR3 sequence: CASSVARGGSGGYTF. CDR3 bases: TGTGCCAGCAGCGTAGCTCGGGGAGGTAGTGGTGGCTACACCTTC. This rearrangement joins TRBV9 to TRBJ1-2; D gene unclear. The V end lost 0 bases, the J end lost 7 bases, and 16 bases lay between the germline ends. CDR3 size: 15 residues. The germline gives CDR1 SGDLS, CDR2 YYNGEE.

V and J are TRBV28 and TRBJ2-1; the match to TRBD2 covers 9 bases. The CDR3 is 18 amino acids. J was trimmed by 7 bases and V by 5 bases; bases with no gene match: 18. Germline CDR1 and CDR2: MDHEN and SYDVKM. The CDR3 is CASSAPPLAGEVRNEQFF. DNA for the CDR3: TGTGCCAGCAGTGCCCCCCCGTTAGCGGGAGAAGTGCGGAATGAGCAGTTCTTC.

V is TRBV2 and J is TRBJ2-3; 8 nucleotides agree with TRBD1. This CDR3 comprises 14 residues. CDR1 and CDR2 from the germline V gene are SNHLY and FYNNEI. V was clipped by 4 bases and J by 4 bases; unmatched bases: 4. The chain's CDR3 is CASSGTGIPDTQYF. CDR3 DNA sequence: TGTGCCAGCAGTGGGACAGGGATCCCAGATACGCAGTATTTT.

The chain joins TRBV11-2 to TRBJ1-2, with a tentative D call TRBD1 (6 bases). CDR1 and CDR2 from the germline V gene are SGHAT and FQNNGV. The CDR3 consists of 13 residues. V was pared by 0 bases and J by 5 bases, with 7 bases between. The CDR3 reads CASSLDTGYGYTF. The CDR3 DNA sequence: TGTGCCAGCAGCTTAGATACAGGGTATGGCTACACCTTC.

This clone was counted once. Written as DNA, the CDR3 is TGTGCCAGCAGCTCGGGACTAGGACCCACAGATACGCAGTATTTT. Its translation is CASSSGLGPTDTQYF. The chain couples TRBV7-6 to TRBJ2-3, with TRBD2 matching over 8 bases. Per germline, CDR1 SGHVS and CDR2 FNYEAQ. The CDR3 is made up of 15 amino acids. The V gene end was trimmed by 4 bases and the J gene end by 2 bases; junction bases not matched to a gene: 5. Filled out from reference TRBV7-6 and TRBJ2-3, the complete variable domain reads GAGVSQSPRYKVTKRGQDVALRCDPISGHVSLYWYRQALGQGPEFLTYFNYEAQQDKSGLPNDRFSAERPEGSISTLTIQRTEQRDSAMYRCASSSGLGPTDTQYFGPGTRLTVL.

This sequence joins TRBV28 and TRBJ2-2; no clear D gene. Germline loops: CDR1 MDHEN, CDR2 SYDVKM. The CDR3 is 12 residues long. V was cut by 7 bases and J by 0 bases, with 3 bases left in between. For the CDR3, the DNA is TGTGCCAGCACGGCGAACACCGGGGAGCTGTTTTTT. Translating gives CASTANTGELFF.

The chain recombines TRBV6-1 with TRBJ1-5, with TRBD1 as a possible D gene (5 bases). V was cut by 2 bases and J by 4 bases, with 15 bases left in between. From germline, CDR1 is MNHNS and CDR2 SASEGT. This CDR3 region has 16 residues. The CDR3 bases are TGTGCCAGCAGTGAATATCGAGGGGAGGTAAATCAGCCCCAGCATTTT. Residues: CASSEYRGEVNQPQHF.